These T cell receptor beta chains were read from a single sample in a study of identical twins. One entry per CDR3 protein, called by TCRdb with MiXCR from the 5' RACE reads. This table holds approximately 700,000 distinct CDR3 sequences, 5.5% to 6.5% found once. Sequencing was done on a sample of naive T cells sorted from blood. The origin of the receptors is a man between 18 and 35 years old in good health. Both conserved end residues are part of each CDR3. A D gene is named only where the DNA matches it firmly. Size is stated for part of the rows, as once, few or many counts, or as a class when the clone is expanded.

clone size	V gene	D gene	J gene	CDR3 protein
-	TRBV5-1	-	TRBJ2-5	CASSFTGPYQETQYF
many	TRBV25-1	-	TRBJ1-1	CASSEYPGRGAFF
many	TRBV20-1	TRBD1	TRBJ1-5	CSARGSGGGAQPQHF
-	TRBV3-1	TRBD2	TRBJ2-2	CASSQELLAGKLTNTGELFF
many	TRBV7-2	-	TRBJ2-1	CASSPGGGRAAAFF
few	TRBV7-9	TRBD2	TRBJ2-3	CASSSSSGGLTDTQYF
few	TRBV12-3/TRBV12-4	-	TRBJ2-3	CASSLRQLAATDTQYF
few	TRBV3-1	-	TRBJ1-4	CASSRIRGRTNEKLFF
many	TRBV15	-	TRBJ1-1	CATSAENTEAFF
many	TRBV20-1	-	TRBJ2-2	CSARGQGIMAGELFF
-	TRBV7-9	-	TRBJ2-1	CASSSRVSYEQFF
-	TRBV18	-	TRBJ2-5	CASSPTGHGSETQYF
many	TRBV20-1	TRBD2	TRBJ2-1	CSAIASGSGGEQFF
-	TRBV7-9	-	TRBJ2-3	CASSSGEMDTQYF
many	TRBV12-3/TRBV12-4	-	TRBJ1-6	CASSFGGYNSPLHF
many	TRBV4-3	-	TRBJ2-7	CASSQYRERSYEQYF
-	TRBV20-1	-	TRBJ2-2	CSARGGQNTGELFF
many	TRBV5-1	-	TRBJ1-1	CASSLGWRAFF
once	TRBV12-3/TRBV12-4	-	TRBJ2-3	CASSLNYEGRDTQYF
-	TRBV5-1	TRBD1	TRBJ2-6	CASSLFGQGARGGANVLTF
-	TRBV18	-	TRBJ1-6	CASSPGGNSPLHF
many	TRBV12-3/TRBV12-4	-	TRBJ2-5	CASSLYRDFQETQYF
-	TRBV21-1	-	TRBJ1-4	CASSKANRNEKLFF
many	TRBV12-3/TRBV12-4	-	TRBJ2-7	CASSLERRAYEQYF
many	TRBV7-9	TRBD1	TRBJ2-4	CASSSMTGLVKNIQYF